The rows below give T cell receptor beta chains drawn from one sample of a study of blood T cell repertoires in COVID-19. Libraries were prepared by immunoSEQ multiplex PCR; TCRdb keeps only in-frame clonotypes and omits some of them. The table records about 180,000 clones, more than 75% of them present only once. The sequenced material came from peripheral blood. The source is a woman aged 70-85 years with acute or convalescent COVID-19. Both conserved end residues are part of each CDR3. The D gene is left open where the match is weak. Clone size is stated in some rows and not others, as once, few, many or a class when expanded.

D gene,clone size,V gene,J gene,CDR3 DNA,CDR3 protein
NA,NA,TRBV28,TRBJ1-2,TGTGCCAGCAGCAACAGGTTCTCTATGGGCTACACCTTC,CASSNRFSMGYTF
TRBD1,NA,TRBV6-1,TRBJ1-3,TGTGCCAGCAGTGAAGCGCTGGGACAGGGAAACACCATATATTTT,CASSEALGQGNTIYF
NA,NA,TRBV6-5,TRBJ1-2,TGTGCCAGCATCAACCCCGGGTCTCGTGGCTACACCTTC,CASINPGSRGYTF
TRBD1,NA,TRBV5-5,TRBJ1-6,TGTGCCAGCAGCTTGGTCGGACAGGGGGTTAATAATTCACCCCTCCACTTT,CASSLVGQGVNNSPLHF
NA,NA,TRBV2,TRBJ1-1,TGTGCCAGCAGTGAAATCTGGGGGGGCAGGGACACTGAAGCTTTCTTT,CASSEIWGGRDTEAFF
NA,few,TRBV27,TRBJ2-2,TGTGCCAGACATAACAGGCCCATCGGGGAGCTGTTTTTT,CARHNRPIGELFF
TRBD2,NA,TRBV20-1,TRBJ2-2,TGCAGTGCTAGTATACCGGGACTAGCGGGGCTCGGGGAGCTGTTTTTT,CSASIPGLAGLGELFF
TRBD2,NA,TRBV30,TRBJ2-1,TGTGCCTGGACACTAGCGGGGGCCCGAGTGCAGTTCTTC,CAWTLAGARVQFF
TRBD2,few,TRBV5-1,TRBJ2-1,TGCGCCAGCAGCTATAGCGGGACCTCCTACAATGAGCAGTTCTTC,CASSYSGTSYNEQFF
TRBD1,NA,TRBV6-1,TRBJ1-6,TGTGCCAGCAGTGAGGACAGGGGCTATAATTCACCCCTCCACTTT,CASSEDRGYNSPLHF
NA,NA,TRBV3-1/TRBV3-2,TRBJ1-2,TGTGCCAGCAGCCAAGAAGGAAGGGGGGGCTACACCTTC,CASSQEGRGGYTF
NA,once,TRBV13,TRBJ1-1,TGTGCCAGCAGCCGTCCCCCTTTGAACACTGAAGCTTTCTTT,CASSRPPLNTEAFF
NA,NA,TRBV10-1,TRBJ1-1,TGCGCCAGCAGTGACCAGGGTCGTACTGAAGCTTTCTTT,CASSDQGRTEAFF
TRBD1,few,TRBV18,TRBJ1-4,TGTGCCAGCTCACAGACCGGGACAGCCCCAACTAATGAAAAACTGTTTTTT,CASSQTGTAPTNEKLFF
TRBD2,few,TRBV7-8,TRBJ2-1,TGTGCCAGCAGCTCGACTAGCGTCACGAATGAGCAGTTCTTC,CASSSTSVTNEQFF
NA,NA,TRBV11-3,TRBJ2-1,TGTGCCAGCAGCTCCCGAAGCGGGTTTCCGGGCAATGAGCAGTTCTTC,CASSSRSGFPGNEQFF
NA,NA,TRBV20-1,TRBJ2-5,TGCAGTGCTAGCGGGAGAAAGACCCAGTACTTC,CSASGRKTQYF
TRBD2,NA,TRBV15,TRBJ2-4,TGTGCCACCAGCAGGGAGGCTGGACTAGCGGGAGAAAGGCGCATTCAGTACTTC,CATSREAGLAGERRIQYF
TRBD1,once,TRBV3-1/TRBV3-2,TRBJ1-6,TGTGCCAGCAGCCAAGTGACAGGGTGGGAATCACCCCTCCACTTT,CASSQVTGWESPLHF
NA,NA,TRBV6-1,TRBJ2-7,TGTGCCAGCAGTGAAAACCCCAGCTCCTACGAGCAGTACTTC,CASSENPSSYEQYF
TRBD2,NA,TRBV5-7,TRBJ2-3,TGTGCCAGCAGCTTGGGGACTAGCGGATATAATACGCAGTATTTT,CASSLGTSGYNTQYF
NA,NA,TRBV3-1/TRBV3-2,TRBJ1-2,TGTGCCAGCAGCCAAGTGGCCAGGGGAGACTATGGCTACACCTTC,CASSQVARGDYGYTF